Below are 15 T cell receptor beta chains sequenced from a single sample in a study of technical replicates of blood from a few donors. Measured with immunoSEQ multiplex PCR; TCRdb has only the in-frame clones, and not every one. The data show 90,000 to 100,000 clones, under 97% seen once. The sequenced material came from T cells isolated from PBMCs. The source is a human donor in good health.

V is TRBV5-4 and J is TRBJ2-1; a possible D gene is TRBD2 (7 bases). V lost 6 bases, J lost 14 bases, and 15 bases lay in between. The CDR3 is made up of 11 amino acids. Germline V gives CDR1 SGHNT, CDR2 YYREEE (reference sequence). The chain's CDR3 is CASTKGGEEFF. Written as DNA, the CDR3 is TGTGCCAGCACCAAGGGGGGGGAGGAGTTCTTC.

This sequence joins TRBV4-1 and TRBJ2-1; 7 bases match TRBD2. J gave up 4 bases and V 2 bases, and 5 bases lay outside the gene matches. The CDR3 is 15 residues long. CDR1 is MGHRA and CDR2 is YSYEKL in the germline V gene. CDR3 nucleotide sequence: TGCGCCAGCAGCCAATTAACTAGCGTGTACAATGAGCAGTTCTTC. Protein product: CASSQLTSVYNEQFF.

The chain is built from TRBV30 and TRBJ2-3; D gene ambiguous. The V end lost 0 bases, the J end lost 0 bases, and 10 bases lay between the germline ends. There are 15 residues in the CDR3. Germline-derived CDR1 and CDR2 are GTSNPN and SVGIG (reference sequence). CDR3 loop: CAWSVLFPSTDTQYF. In DNA, the CDR3 is TGTGCCTGGAGTGTACTATTTCCTAGCACAGATACGCAGTATTTT.

CDR3 sequence reads: CASSPWTVGGGELFF. CDR3 nucleotide sequence: TGTGCCAGCAGCCCCTGGACAGTCGGAGGCGGGGAGCTGTTTTTT. This rearrangement joins TRBV5-4 to TRBJ2-2; possibly TRBD1 for D (6 bases). CDR1 SGHNT and CDR2 YYREEE come from the germline V gene (reference sequence). V was pared by 4 bases and J by 7 bases, with 17 bases between. CDR3 length: 15 residues. The variable domain in full, with the rest retrieved from reference TRBV5-4 and TRBJ2-2, is ETGVTQSPTHLIKTRGQQVTLRCSSQSGHNTVSWYQQALGQGPQFIFQYYREEENGRGNFPPRFSGLQFPNYSSELNVNALELDDSALYLCASSPWTVGGGELFFGEGSRLTVL.

This rearrangement joins TRBV28 to TRBJ2-7, with TRBD1 matching over 12 bases. Losses at the gene ends were 5 bases for V and 7 bases for J; bases not matched to a gene: 9. This CDR3 is 15 amino acids long. Germline CDR1 reads MDHEN; CDR2 reads SYDVKM. CDR3 sequence (DNA): TGTGCCAGCAGTCCGCCGGGACAGGGGGCGCATGAGCAGTACTTC. Protein product: CASSPPGQGAHEQYF.

Only a few counts were recorded for this clone. This rearrangement joins TRBV9 to TRBJ2-5; D is ambiguous. The germline gives CDR1 SGDLS, CDR2 YYNGEE. Trimming left V 4 bases short and J 3 bases short, with 10 bases between. CDR3 length equals 13 residues. The CDR3 region is CASSSLEKETQYF. As DNA, the CDR3 is TGTGCCAGCAGCTCACTCGAAAAAGAGACCCAGTACTTC.

The chain carries TRBV28 and TRBJ2-1; a weak D match, TRBD1 (6 bases). There are 15 residues in the CDR3. V lost 2 bases, J lost 6 bases, and 14 bases lay in between. CDR1 MDHEN and CDR2 SYDVKM come from the germline V gene. The CDR3, as DNA: TGTGCCAGCAGTTTACAGGGGCGGTTAGGCAATGAGCAGTTCTTC. Residues: CASSLQGRLGNEQFF. The whole variable domain, filled in from reference TRBV28 and TRBJ2-1, reads DVKVTQSSRYLVKRTGEKVFLECVQDMDHENMFWYRQDPGLGLRLIYFSYDVKMKEKGDIPEGYSVSREKKERFSLILESASTNQTSMYLCASSLQGRLGNEQFFGPGTRLTVL.

The genes are TRBV5-4 and TRBJ1-2; maybe TRBD1 (5 bases). This CDR3 region has 15 residues. V lost 1 base, J lost 4 bases, and 14 bases lay in between. Germline V CDR1 and CDR2: SGHNT, YYREEE (reference sequence). CDR3 coding DNA: TGTGCCAGCAGCTTGTATCAGGGTTGGAGCTATGGCTACACCTTC. As protein: CASSLYQGWSYGYTF. Filled out from reference TRBV5-4 and TRBJ1-2, the complete variable domain reads ETGVTQSPTHLIKTRGQQVTLRCSSQSGHNTVSWYQQALGQGPQFIFQYYREEENGRGNFPPRFSGLQFPNYSSELNVNALELDDSALYLCASSLYQGWSYGYTFGSGTRLTVV.

The J gene is TRBJ2-7, the V gene TRBV19; maybe TRBD1 (6 bases). Trimming removed 3 bases from V and 0 bases from J, with 18 bases in between. Germline-derived CDR1 and CDR2 are LNHDA and SQIVND (reference sequence). The CDR3 covers 17 residues. The CDR3 region has the DNA TGTGCCAGTAGTATGAGGGACATTCAATACTTCTCCTACGAGCAGTACTTC. This translates into CASSMRDIQYFSYEQYF.

The chain is built from TRBV2 and TRBJ2-7; 7 bases agree with TRBD2. CDR3 length: 14 amino acids. Trimming at V came to 8 bases and at J to 6 bases, leaving 13 bases not matched to a gene. Germline CDR1 SNHLY, CDR2 FYNNEI. This chain's CDR3 is CASGLRSGISEQYF. The CDR3 DNA is TGTGCCAGCGGTCTGCGGAGCGGGATCTCCGAGCAGTACTTC.

This clone turned up a few times. The rearrangement joins TRBV30 to TRBJ1-1; D not certain. V was clipped by 5 bases and J by 1 base, with 11 bases between them. The CDR3 is 13 amino acids. Germline CDR1 reads GTSNPN; CDR2 reads SVGIG (reference sequence). In DNA, the CDR3 is TGTGCCTGGGGGGATCGGGGGAACACTGAAGCTTTCTTT. Translated, it gives CAWGDRGNTEAFF.

This clone was detected a few times. V usage is TRBV29-1 and J usage is TRBJ1-1, with 7 nucleotides matching TRBD1. The V segment lost 3 bases and the J segment 1 base; nucleotides outside the gene matches: 2. Germline CDR1 is SQVTM and CDR2 is ANQGSEA. This CDR3 comprises 13 residues. CDR3: CSVDRQGNTEAFF. CDR3 bases: TGCAGCGTTGATAGACAGGGGAACACTGAAGCTTTCTTT.

The chain links TRBV5-6 to TRBJ2-3, with D perhaps TRBD1 (7 bases). This CDR3 region has 15 residues. The germline V gene encodes CDR1 SGHDT and CDR2 YYEEEE. V was shortened by 0 bases and J by 3 bases, with 11 bases between the two germline ends. The CDR3 sequence is CASSLGTGGTDTQYF. The CDR3 DNA sequence: TGTGCCAGCAGCTTGGGGACAGGAGGGACAGATACGCAGTATTTT. The entire variable domain, with the rest obtained from reference TRBV5-6 and TRBJ2-3, is as follows: DAGVTQSPTHLIKTRGQQVTLRCSPKSGHDTVSWYQQALGQGPQFIFQYYEEEERQRGNFPDRFSGHQFPNYSSELNVNALLLGDSALYLCASSLGTGGTDTQYFGPGTRLTVL.

The rearrangement links TRBV7-8 to TRBJ1-2; 8 bases align to TRBD1. This CDR3 is built from 14 residues. The germline CDR1 and CDR2 sequences are SGHVS and FQNEAQ. Unmatched junction bases numbered 8, after V lost 3 bases and J lost 8 bases. The CDR3 DNA reads as TGTGCCAGCAGCTTTAGGACAGGGTATCAAGGCTACACCTTC. This sequence encodes CASSFRTGYQGYTF.

As regards this clone: The junction does not match germline at one end; this may be a read error. This chain connects TRBV7-7 to TRBJ2-3; either TRBD1 or TRBD2 may supply D (6 bases each). The CDR3 is 17 residues long. Germline V gives CDR1 SSHAT, CDR2 FNYEAQ (reference sequence). The CDR3 here is CASSLGGMASGTDTQYF. The CDR3, as DNA: TGTGCTAGCAGCTTAGGGGGAATGGCTAGCGGCACAGATACGCAGTATTTT.